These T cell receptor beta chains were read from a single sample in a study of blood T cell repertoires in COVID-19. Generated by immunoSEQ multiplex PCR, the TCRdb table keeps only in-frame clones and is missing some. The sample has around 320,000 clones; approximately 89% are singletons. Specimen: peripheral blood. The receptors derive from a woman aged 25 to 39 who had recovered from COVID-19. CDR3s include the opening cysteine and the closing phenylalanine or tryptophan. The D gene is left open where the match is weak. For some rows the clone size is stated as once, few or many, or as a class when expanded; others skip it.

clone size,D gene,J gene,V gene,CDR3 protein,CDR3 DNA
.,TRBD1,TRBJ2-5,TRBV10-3,CATTGTGKETQYF,TGTGCCACGACCGGGACAGGGAAAGAGACCCAGTACTTC
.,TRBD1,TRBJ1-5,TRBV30,CAWKGQGHQPQHF,TGTGCCTGGAAAGGACAGGGCCATCAGCCCCAGCATTTT
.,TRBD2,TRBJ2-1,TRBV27,CASSLSGLAGGEQFF,TGTGCCAGCAGTTTATCAGGGCTAGCGGGGGGTGAGCAGTTCTTC
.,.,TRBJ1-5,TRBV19,CASSKRVRNQPQHF,TGTGCCAGTAGTAAGAGAGTCCGAAATCAGCCCCAGCATTTT
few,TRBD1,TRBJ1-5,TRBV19,CASSIGAGTGVYQPQHF,TGTGCCAGTAGTATAGGCGCAGGAACAGGGGTTTATCAGCCCCAGCATTTT
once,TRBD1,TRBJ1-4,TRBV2,CASSEGQLGEKLFF,TGTGCCAGCAGCGAGGGACAGCTAGGGGAAAAACTGTTTTTT
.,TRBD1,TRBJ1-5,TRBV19,CASSIVPGGVQPQHF,TGTGCCAGTAGTATAGTGCCAGGGGGCGTTCAGCCCCAGCATTTT
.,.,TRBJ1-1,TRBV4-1,CASSQELASGAFF,TGCGCCAGCAGCCAAGAGCTGGCTTCGGGAGCTTTCTTT
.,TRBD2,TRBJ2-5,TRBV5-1,CASSHGLAGEETQYF,TGCGCCAGCAGCCACGGACTAGCGGGGGAAGAGACCCAGTACTTC
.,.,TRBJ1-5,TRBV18,CASSTTRDTLSNQPQHF,TGTGCCAGCTCAACCACCCGCGACACCCTTAGCAATCAGCCCCAGCATTTT
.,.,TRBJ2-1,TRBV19,CASSTGYEQFF,TGTGCCAGTTCTACAGGGTATGAGCAGTTCTTC
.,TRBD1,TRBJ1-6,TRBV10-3,CAISETGDRGSYNSPLHF,TGTGCCATCAGTGAGACCGGGGACAGGGGATCCTATAATTCACCCCTCCACTTT
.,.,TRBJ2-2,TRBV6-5,CASSYSILATGELFF,TGTGCCAGCAGTTACTCGATTTTAGCCACCGGGGAGCTGTTTTTT
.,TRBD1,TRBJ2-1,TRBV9,CASSVNRGNYNEQFF,TGTGCCAGCAGCGTAAACAGGGGGAACTACAATGAGCAGTTCTTC
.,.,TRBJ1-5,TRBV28,CASSLAGNQPQHF,TGTGCCAGCAGTCTTGCGGGCAATCAGCCCCAGCATTTT
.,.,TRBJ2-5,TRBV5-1,CASHRGDFRREETQYF,TGCGCCAGCCACCGAGGAGATTTTAGGAGGGAAGAGACCCAGTACTTC
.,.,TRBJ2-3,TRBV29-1,CHAEGAVGTDTQYF,TGCCACGCGGAGGGGGCGGTTGGTACAGATACGCAGTATTTT
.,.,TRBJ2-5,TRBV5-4,CASSLLGGQGTQYF,TGTGCCAGCAGCTTATTGGGGGGTCAGGGGACCCAGTACTTC
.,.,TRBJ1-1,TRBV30,CAWRWGGADGTEAFF,TGTGCCTGGAGATGGGGGGGCGCTGATGGCACTGAAGCTTTCTTT
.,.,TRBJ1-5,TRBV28,CASSPGHPRNSQHF,TGTGCCAGCAGTCCGGGACACCCGCGGAATTCCCAGCATTTT
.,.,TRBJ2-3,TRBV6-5,CASRSQGMTDTQYF,TGTGCCAGCAGGTCGCAGGGGATGACAGATACGCAGTATTTT
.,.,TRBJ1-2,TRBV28,CASSDRIGYTF,TGTGCCAGCAGCGATCGAATCGGGTACACCTTC
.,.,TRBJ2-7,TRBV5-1,CASSLDPSATYEQYF,TGCGCCAGCAGCTTGGATCCTTCCGCTACCTACGAGCAGTACTTC
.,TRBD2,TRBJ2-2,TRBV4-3,CASSGLAGSLTGELFF,TGCGCCAGCAGCGGACTAGCGGGATCCCTAACAGGGGAGCTGTTTTTT
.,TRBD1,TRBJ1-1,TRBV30,CAWGGQDNTEAFF,TGTGCCTGGGGCGGACAGGACAACACTGAAGCTTTCTTT
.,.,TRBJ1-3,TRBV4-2,CASSQDLTGGNTIYF,TGTGCCAGCAGCCAAGACTTAACCGGTGGAAACACCATATATTTT
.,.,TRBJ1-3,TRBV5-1,CASSYNGNTIYF,TGCGCCAGCAGTTATAATGGAAACACCATATATTTT
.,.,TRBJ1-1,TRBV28,CASSPGDRTEAFF,TGTGCCAGCAGCCCAGGGGATCGGACTGAAGCTTTCTTT
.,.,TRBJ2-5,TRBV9,CASSVAPSGETQYF,TGTGCCAGCAGCGTAGCCCCGTCGGGGGAGACCCAGTACTTC
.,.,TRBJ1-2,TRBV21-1,CASSKHRAFFSGGYTF,TGTGCCAGCAGCAAGCACAGGGCCTTTTTTTCGGGAGGCTACACCTTC
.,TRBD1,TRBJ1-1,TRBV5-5,CASSRQGASNTEAFF,TGTGCCAGCAGCAGACAGGGGGCGTCGAACACTGAAGCTTTCTTT
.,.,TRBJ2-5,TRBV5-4,CASSLDRAEETQYF,TGTGCCAGCAGCTTGGACAGGGCGGAGGAGACCCAGTACTTC
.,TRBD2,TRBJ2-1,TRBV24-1,CATSDSLAGASYNEQFF,TGTGCCACCAGTGACTCACTAGCGGGGGCGTCCTACAATGAGCAGTTCTTC
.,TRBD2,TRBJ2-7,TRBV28,CASTPGLILYEQYF,TGTGCCAGCACCCCGGGACTAATCCTCTACGAGCAGTACTTC
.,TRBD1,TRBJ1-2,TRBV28,CASSSGQSYGYTF,TGTGCCAGCAGTTCGGGACAGTCATATGGCTACACCTTC
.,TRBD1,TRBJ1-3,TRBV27,CASSSTGIRNTIYF,TGTGCCAGCAGTTCGACAGGGATTAGAAACACCATATATTTT
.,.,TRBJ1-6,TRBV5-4,CASSGTVAGGKDSPLHF,TGTGCCAGCAGCGGAACGGTAGCGGGCGGTAAGGATTCACCCCTCCACTTT
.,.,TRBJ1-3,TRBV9,CASSGAGGQGNTIYF,TGTGCCAGCAGCGGGGCCGGGGGGCAAGGAAACACCATATATTTT
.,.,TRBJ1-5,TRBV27,CASSIRAGGNQPQHF,TGTGCCAGCAGTATTCGAGCGGGTGGGAACCAGCCCCAGCATTTT
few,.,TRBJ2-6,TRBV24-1,CATSSDGNSGANVLTF,TGTGCCACCAGTAGCGACGGAAACTCTGGGGCCAACGTCCTGACTTTC
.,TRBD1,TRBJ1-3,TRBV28,CASGDRTGGNTIYF,TGTGCCAGCGGGGACCGGACAGGTGGAAACACCATATATTTT
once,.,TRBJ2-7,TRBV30,CAWSLGSHEQYF,TGTGCCTGGAGTCTCGGGTCTCACGAGCAGTACTTC
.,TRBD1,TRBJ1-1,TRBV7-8,CASSALRTGANTEAFF,TGTGCCAGCAGCGCACTCAGGACAGGTGCGAACACTGAAGCTTTCTTT
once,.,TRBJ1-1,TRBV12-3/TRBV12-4,CASSLRGGTEAFF,TGTGCCAGCAGTTTACGGGGAGGCACTGAAGCTTTCTTT
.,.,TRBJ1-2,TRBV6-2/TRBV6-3,CASSSGARADYGYTF,TGTGCCAGCAGTTCGGGAGCCAGGGCGGACTATGGCTACACCTTC